This T cell receptor (beta chain) was observed in a study of blood T cell repertoires in COVID-19. V shed 5 bases and J shed 6 bases, with 19 bases lying between them. The CDR3 extends over 15 amino acids. Germline-derived CDR1 and CDR2 are MNHEY and SVGAGI. TCRdb's table, derived via immunoSEQ multiplex PCR, lists solely in-frame clones and lacks some. Here the sample spans about 120,000 clones, around 89% being singletons. This TCR came from a human donor with acute or convalescent COVID-19. The donor label of this sample is uncertain. The material sequenced was peripheral blood. The J gene is TRBJ1-1, the V gene TRBV6-5; no clear D. This chain's CDR3 is CASSLRPGRDPEAFF. The CDR3 DNA follows: TGTGCCAGCAGTCTCCGACCGGGAAGGGATCCTGAAGCTTTCTTT.